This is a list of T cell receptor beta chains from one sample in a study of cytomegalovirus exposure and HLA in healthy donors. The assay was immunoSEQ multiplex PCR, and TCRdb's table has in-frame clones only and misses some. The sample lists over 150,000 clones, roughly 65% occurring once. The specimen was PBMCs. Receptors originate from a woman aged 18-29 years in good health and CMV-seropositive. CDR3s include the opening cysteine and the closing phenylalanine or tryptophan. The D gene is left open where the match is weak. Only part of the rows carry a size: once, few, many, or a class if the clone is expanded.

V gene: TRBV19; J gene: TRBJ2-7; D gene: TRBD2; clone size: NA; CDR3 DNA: TGTGCCAGTAGTACACGACCCGGGACTAGTTTGAGCGAGCAGTACTTC; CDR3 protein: CASSTRPGTSLSEQYF
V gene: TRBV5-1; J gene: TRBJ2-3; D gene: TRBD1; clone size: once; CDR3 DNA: TGCGCCAGCAGCGCCGGGACAGGGGAGACAGATACGCAGTATTTT; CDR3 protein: CASSAGTGETDTQYF
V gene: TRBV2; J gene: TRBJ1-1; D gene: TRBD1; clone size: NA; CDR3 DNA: TGTGCCAGCAGTGTTTTGGACAGGGACGACACTGAAGCTTTCTTT; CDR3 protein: CASSVLDRDDTEAFF
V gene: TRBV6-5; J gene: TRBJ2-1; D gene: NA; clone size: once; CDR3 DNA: TGTGCCAGCAGTTACCTAGCCCCAGGTGGCAATGAGCAGTTCTTC; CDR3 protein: CASSYLAPGGNEQFF
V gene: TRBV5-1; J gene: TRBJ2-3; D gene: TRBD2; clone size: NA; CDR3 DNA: TGCGCCAGCAGCTTGGGAAGACTAGCGGGAGGGACAGATACGCAGTATTTT; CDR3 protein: CASSLGRLAGGTDTQYF
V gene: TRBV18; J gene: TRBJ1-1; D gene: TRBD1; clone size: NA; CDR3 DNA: TGTGCCAGCTCACCACCGACAGGGCTCGGAGCTTTCTTT; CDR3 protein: CASSPPTGLGAFF
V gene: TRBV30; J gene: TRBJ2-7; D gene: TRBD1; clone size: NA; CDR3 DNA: TGTGCCTGGAGAACTACAGGGGTATTGAACTTC; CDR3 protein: CAWRTTGVLNF
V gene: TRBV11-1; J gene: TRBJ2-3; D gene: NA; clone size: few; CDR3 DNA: TGTGCCAGCAGCTTACAAACACGGGACTCGGGACCTTTCACAGATACGCAGTATTTT; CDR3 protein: CASSLQTRDSGPFTDTQYF
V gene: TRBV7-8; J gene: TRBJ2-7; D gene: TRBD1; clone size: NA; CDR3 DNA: TGTGCCAGCAGCTTTAGACCGGGACAGGGCTCCTACGAGCAGTACTTC; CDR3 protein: CASSFRPGQGSYEQYF
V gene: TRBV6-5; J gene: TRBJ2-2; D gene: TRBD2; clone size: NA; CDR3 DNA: TGTGCCAGCAGTTACAGGCTAGCGGGGGACACCGGGGAGCTGTTTTTT; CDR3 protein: CASSYRLAGDTGELFF
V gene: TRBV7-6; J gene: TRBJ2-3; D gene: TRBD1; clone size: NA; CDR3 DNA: TGTGCCAGCAGCCCTCAGGGGGCCCTAGATACGCAGTATTTT; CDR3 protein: CASSPQGALDTQYF
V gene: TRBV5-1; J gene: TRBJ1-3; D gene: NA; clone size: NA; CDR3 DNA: TGCGCCAGCAGCTTGGGGCCCCCCTCTGGAAACACCATATATTTT; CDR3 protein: CASSLGPPSGNTIYF
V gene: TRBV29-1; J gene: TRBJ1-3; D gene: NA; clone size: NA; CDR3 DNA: TGCAGTGTCTGGGCAGGGGCTGGAAACACCATATATTTT; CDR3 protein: CSVWAGAGNTIYF
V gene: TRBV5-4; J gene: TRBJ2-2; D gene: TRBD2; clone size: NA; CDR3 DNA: TGTGCCAGCGGCGGTCTAGCGGGATTCGTCTCCGGGGAGCTGTTTTTT; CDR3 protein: CASGGLAGFVSGELFF
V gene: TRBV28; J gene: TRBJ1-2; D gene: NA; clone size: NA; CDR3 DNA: TGTGCCAGCAGTTTAGGGGGGATGATCGTGGGCTACACCTTC; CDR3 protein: CASSLGGMIVGYTF
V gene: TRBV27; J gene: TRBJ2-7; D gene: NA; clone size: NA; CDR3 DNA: NA; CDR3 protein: CASSRAGRQGQDTISYEQYF
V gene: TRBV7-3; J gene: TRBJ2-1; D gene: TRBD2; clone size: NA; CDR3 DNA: TGTGCCAGCAGCTTTATGGGGAGCGGGGGGGACAATGAGCAGTTCTTC; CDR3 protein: CASSFMGSGGDNEQFF
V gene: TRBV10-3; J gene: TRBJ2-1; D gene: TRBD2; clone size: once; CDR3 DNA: TGTGCCAGCCTCCAAAACCCGGAAGCGGGGGAGTACAATGAGCAGTTCTTC; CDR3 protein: CASLQNPEAGEYNEQFF
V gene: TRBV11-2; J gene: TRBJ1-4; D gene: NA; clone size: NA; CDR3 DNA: TGTGCCAGCAGCTTATACCCTCCCGGACAGCGAGATGAAAAACTGTTTTTT; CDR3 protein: CASSLYPPGQRDEKLFF
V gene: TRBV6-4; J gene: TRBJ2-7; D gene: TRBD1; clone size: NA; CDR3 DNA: TGTGCCAGCAGTGAGGACAGGGGTTACGAGCAGTACTTC; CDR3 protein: CASSEDRGYEQYF
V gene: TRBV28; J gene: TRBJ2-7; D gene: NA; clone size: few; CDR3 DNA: TGTGCCAGCACCCTGGGGCTGGGGGAGGCCTCCTACGAGCAGTACTTC; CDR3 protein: CASTLGLGEASYEQYF
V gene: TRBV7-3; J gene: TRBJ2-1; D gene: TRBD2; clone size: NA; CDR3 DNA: TGTGCCAGCAGCTTAACTAGCGGGGGTTACAATGAGCAGTTCTTC; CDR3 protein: CASSLTSGGYNEQFF
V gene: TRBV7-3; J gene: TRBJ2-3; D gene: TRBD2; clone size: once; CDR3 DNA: TGTGCCAGCAGTCCTACCCTCGTGACTAGCGGCACAGATACGCAGTATTTT; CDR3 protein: CASSPTLVTSGTDTQYF
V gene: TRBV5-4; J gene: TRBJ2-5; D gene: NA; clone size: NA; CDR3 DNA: TGCGCCAGCAGCCCCGGACTTGAAGAGACCCAGTACTTC; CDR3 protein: CASSPGLEETQYF
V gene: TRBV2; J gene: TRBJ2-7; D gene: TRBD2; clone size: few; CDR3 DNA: TGTGCCAGCAGTGAATCGGGGACTAGCTACTACGAGCAGTACTTC; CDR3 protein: CASSESGTSYYEQYF
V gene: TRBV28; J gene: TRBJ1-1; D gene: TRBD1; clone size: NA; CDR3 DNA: TGTGCCAGCAGTTTAGGGACAGGGAGCCTGAACACTGAAGCTTTCTTT; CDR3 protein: CASSLGTGSLNTEAFF
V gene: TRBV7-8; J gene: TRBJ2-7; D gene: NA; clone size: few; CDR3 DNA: TGTGCCAGCAGCTTAGCGCGCGAGTACGAGCAGTACTTC; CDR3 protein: CASSLAREYEQYF
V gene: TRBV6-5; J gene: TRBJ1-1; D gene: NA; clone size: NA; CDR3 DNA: TGTGCCAGCAGTTACTCGATGGCAGTCGATGGAGCTTTCTTT; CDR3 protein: CASSYSMAVDGAFF
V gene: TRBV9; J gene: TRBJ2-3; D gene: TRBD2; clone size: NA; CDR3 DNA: TGTGCCAGCAGCGTAGGGCCACTGGGACTAGCGGGGGGGAGTTCAGATACGCAGTATTTT; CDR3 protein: CASSVGPLGLAGGSSDTQYF
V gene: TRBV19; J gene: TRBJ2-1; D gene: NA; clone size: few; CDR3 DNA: TGTGCCAGTAGTAATTTATATCGAGCCCTCCATAATGAGCAGTTCTTC; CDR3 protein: CASSNLYRALHNEQFF
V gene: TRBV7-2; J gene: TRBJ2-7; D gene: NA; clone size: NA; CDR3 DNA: TGTGCCAGCAGCCAGGCGGCGGGGAGGTCAACCTACGAGCAGTACTTC; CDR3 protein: CASSQAAGRSTYEQYF
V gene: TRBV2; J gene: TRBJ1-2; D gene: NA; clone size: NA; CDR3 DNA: TGTGCCAGCAGTGAAGCGTCCACAAACGCGGAGGTTAACTATGGCTACACCTTC; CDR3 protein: CASSEASTNAEVNYGYTF
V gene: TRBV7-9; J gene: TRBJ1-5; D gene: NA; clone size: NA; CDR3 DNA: TGTGCCAGCAGCTCCAGGGAGGATCAGCCCCAGCATTTT; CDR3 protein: CASSSREDQPQHF
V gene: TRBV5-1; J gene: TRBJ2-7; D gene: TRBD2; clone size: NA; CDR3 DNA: TGCGCCAGCAGCTTGGCCAGCGGGAGGGCCGAGCAGTACTTC; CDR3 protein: CASSLASGRAEQYF
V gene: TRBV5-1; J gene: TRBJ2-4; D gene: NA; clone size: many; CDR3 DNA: TGCGCCAGCAGCTTGGCCGGGGGTAGGTCCAAAAACATTCAGTACTTC; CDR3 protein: CASSLAGGRSKNIQYF
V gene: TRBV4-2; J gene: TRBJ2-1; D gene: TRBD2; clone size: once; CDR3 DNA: TGTGCCAGCAGCCAAGGGGCGGGGGGGCTCTCTATTGAGCAGTTCTTC; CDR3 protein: CASSQGAGGLSIEQFF
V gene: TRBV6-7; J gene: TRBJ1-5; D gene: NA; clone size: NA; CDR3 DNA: TGTGCCAAGATCCGCGCCGGGGGAGATAGCAATCAGCCCCAGCATTTT; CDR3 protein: CAKIRAGGDSNQPQHF
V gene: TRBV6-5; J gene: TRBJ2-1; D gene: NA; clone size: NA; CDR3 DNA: TGTGCCAGCAGTCCCTCTAGGATGGGTGAGCAGTTCTTC; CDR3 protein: CASSPSRMGEQFF
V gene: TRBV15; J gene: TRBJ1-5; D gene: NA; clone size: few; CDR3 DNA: TGTGCCACCAGCAGAGAGGGCTTCAATCAGCCCCAGCATTTT; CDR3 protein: CATSREGFNQPQHF
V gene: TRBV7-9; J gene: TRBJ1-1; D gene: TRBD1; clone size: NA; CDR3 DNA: TGTGCCAGCAGCTTAGTTATCCAGGGGGCCTCTGAAGCTTTCTTT; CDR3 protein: CASSLVIQGASEAFF
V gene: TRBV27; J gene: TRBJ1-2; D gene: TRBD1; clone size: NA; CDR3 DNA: TGTGCCAGCAGCCCCTCCGGGACAGGGAACTATGGCTACACCTTC; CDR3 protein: CASSPSGTGNYGYTF
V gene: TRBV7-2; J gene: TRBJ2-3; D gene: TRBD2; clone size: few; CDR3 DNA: TGTGCCAGTTCGGGACTAGCGGGAGGGACAGATACGCAGTATTTT; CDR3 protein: CASSGLAGGTDTQYF
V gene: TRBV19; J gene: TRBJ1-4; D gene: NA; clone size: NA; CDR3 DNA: TGTGCCAGACCGGACAAGATTGATAATGAAAAACTGTTTTTT; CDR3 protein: CARPDKIDNEKLFF
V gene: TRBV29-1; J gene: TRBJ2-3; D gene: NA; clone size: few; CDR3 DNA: TGCAGCGTTGAAAGGGGGAGTGCAGATACGCAGTATTTT; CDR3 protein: CSVERGSADTQYF
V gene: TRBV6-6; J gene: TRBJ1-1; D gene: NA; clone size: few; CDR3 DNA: TGTGCCAGTGGGAGCGCAAAGAACACTGAAGCTTTCTTT; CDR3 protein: CASGSAKNTEAFF
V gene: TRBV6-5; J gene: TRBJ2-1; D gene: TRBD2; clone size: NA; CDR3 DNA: TGTGCCAGCAGTTTAAGCGGGATTAGGTATAGGAATGAGCAGTTCTTC; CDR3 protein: CASSLSGIRYRNEQFF
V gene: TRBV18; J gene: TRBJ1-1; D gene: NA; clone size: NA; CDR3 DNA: TGTGCCAGCTCACCACCCTGGGGGGAGCTGGAGACTGAAGCTTTCTTT; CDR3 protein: CASSPPWGELETEAFF
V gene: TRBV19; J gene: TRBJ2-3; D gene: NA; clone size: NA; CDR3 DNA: TGTGCCAGTAGTATTTGGGGGGTCGGAGATACGCAGTATTTT; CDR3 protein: CASSIWGVGDTQYF
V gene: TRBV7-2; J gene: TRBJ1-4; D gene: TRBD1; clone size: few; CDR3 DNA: TGTGCCAGCAGCGTTACAGGGGCTTCGGATGAAAAACTGTTTTTT; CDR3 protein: CASSVTGASDEKLFF
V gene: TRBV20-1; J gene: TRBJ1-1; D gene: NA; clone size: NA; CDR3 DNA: TGCAGTGCCCTCCCCACTGAAGCTTTCTTT; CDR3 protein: CSALPTEAFF
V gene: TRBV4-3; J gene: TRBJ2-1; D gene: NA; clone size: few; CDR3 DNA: TGCGCCAGCAGCCAAGATGGGGGACTCAATGAGCAGTTCTTC; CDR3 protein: CASSQDGGLNEQFF
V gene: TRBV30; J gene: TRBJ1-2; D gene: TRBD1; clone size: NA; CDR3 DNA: TGTGCTTCCCAGGGGGAGGACAACTATGGCTACACCTTC; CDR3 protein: CASQGEDNYGYTF